This TCR beta chain came from a study of beta chain features in type 1 diabetes. Study findings and constraints: Insertions were fewer and deletions more numerous at VDJ junctions in type 1 diabetes patients.

On this clone: The antigen is undetermined.

Sequencing targeted expressed TCRB transcripts, as all isolated RNA had been reverse transcribed. The method was immunoSEQ multiplex PCR; TCRdb's version includes in-frame clones alone and lacks a portion of them. The data contain hundreds of thousands of clones, around 14% of them seen just once; the ten biggest clones take up around 0.03%. This receptor was obtained from a middle-aged woman in good health. The sample consisted of naive CD4+ T cells from blood.

The CDR3 DNA sequence: TGTGCCAGCACGCAGGGGTTTGGAAACACTGAAGCTTTCTTT. This translates into CASTQGFGNTEAFF. The chain couples TRBV6-6 to TRBJ1-1; the D gene is possibly TRBD1 (6 bases). CDR3 size: 14 residues. The germline V gene has CDR1 MNHNY and CDR2 SVGAGI (reference sequence). The ends were cut back, 7 bases at V and 2 bases at J, with 14 bases in the middle.